This TCR beta chain came from a study of CD8 T cells in Susac syndrome. The RNA input was about 0.5 to 1 ug, and it was reverse transcribed with random hexamers. TCRdb re-derived calls from the immunoSEQ multiplex PCR reads in MiXCR, one entry per CDR3 protein. The sample contains about 150,000 distinct CDR3 sequences, approximately 96% of which appear only once. Germline CDR1 SQVTM, CDR2 ANQGSEA. The junction had 2 bases not matched to a gene; V was cut back by 3 bases and J by 4 bases. The CDR3 loop spans 13 amino acids. The chain recombines TRBV29-1 with TRBJ2-7; 11 positions match TRBD2. This TCR was sampled from a human donor with multiple sclerosis. Sequenced input: CD8+ T cells from PBMCs. The DNA for the CDR3 is TGCAGCGTTGAGTTAGCGGGGGGGTACGAGCAGTACTTC. Translation gives CSVELAGGYEQYF.